Presented here are 29 T cell receptor beta chains from one specimen sequenced in a study of graft-versus-host responses after intestinal transplantation. No antigen has been assigned to these receptors. Profiled with immunoSEQ multiplex PCR; TCRdb holds only in-frame clones, not every one. The table has just under 50,000 clones, around 84% seen once. Sequences were derived from unstimulated CD4+ T cells sorted from spleen or lymph node cells, sampled before transplant. The source is a human donor who was the organ donor for an intestinal transplant.

This chain uses TRBV7-9 with TRBJ2-1; 8 bases map to TRBD2. The CDR3 is 16 amino acids. Germline trimming cut 3 bases from V and 4 bases from J; bases unmatched to any gene: 8. Germline V gives CDR1 SEHNR, CDR2 FQNEAQ (reference sequence). DNA of the CDR3: TGTGCCAGCAGCTTCCGAAGCGGGAGTTTGTACAATGAGCAGTTCTTC. It translates to CASSFRSGSLYNEQFF.

The chain carries TRBV11-2 and TRBJ1-1; D gene ambiguous. V lost 1 base and J lost 1, with 4 bases in between. From germline, CDR1 is SGHAT and CDR2 FQNNGV. This CDR3 contains 13 residues. The DNA of the CDR3 is TGTGCCAGCAGCTTAGGACAGAACACTGAAGCTTTCTTT. This sequence encodes CASSLGQNTEAFF.

The genes are TRBV7-9 and TRBJ2-7; 9 nucleotides agree with TRBD2. CDR3 length: 18 residues. The germline CDR1 and CDR2 sequences are SEHNR and FQNEAQ (reference sequence). V dropped 5 bases and J dropped 0; count of bases not matched to a gene: 14. CDR3 loop: CASSPSGGPTISSYEQYF. For the CDR3, the DNA is TGTGCCAGCAGCCCGAGCGGGGGGCCTACTATTAGCTCCTACGAGCAGTACTTC.

To note about this clone: Other nucleotide sequences from this sample produce the same CDR3. The gene calls are TRBV20-1 and TRBJ1-1, with D unclear. The CDR3 spans 11 residues. Between the trimmed V and J ends, which lost 1 base and 1 base, there was a span of 1 base. Germline V gene sequence: CDR1 DFQATT, CDR2 SNEGSKA (reference sequence). CDR3 coding DNA: TGCAGTGCTAGAGGGAACACTGAAGCTTTCTTT. As protein: CSARGNTEAFF.

This clone turned up a few times. The rearrangement joins TRBV5-5 to TRBJ1-1; TRBD1 agrees at 7 bases. Losses at the gene ends were 1 base for V and 4 bases for J; bases not matched to a gene: 4. Per germline, CDR1 SGHKS and CDR2 YYEKEE (reference sequence). CDR3 size: 14 residues. DNA of the CDR3: TGTGCCAGCAGCTTGCGGCAGGGGGGCACTGAAGCTTTCTTT. Translation: CASSLRQGGTEAFF.

As regards this clone: This same CDR3 is encoded by further DNA sequences in the sample. The genes are TRBV20-1 and TRBJ2-1, with D unresolved. Trimming removed 3 bases from V and 3 bases from J, with 3 bases in between. Germline V CDR1 and CDR2: DFQATT, SNEGSKA (reference sequence). The CDR3 runs 11 residues. CDR3 amino acids: CSARDYNEQFF. The CDR3 coding sequence is TGCAGTGCTAGGGACTACAATGAGCAGTTCTTC.

This chain uses TRBV10-2 with TRBJ1-3; D possibly corresponds to TRBD1 (5 bases). The length of the CDR3 is 15 residues. The V gene lost 10 bases and the J gene lost 1 base, with 17 bases spanning the gap. The germline V gene has CDR1 WSHSY and CDR2 SAAADI. The CDR3 DNA sequence: TGCGCCATCAAAAGTGGGGGGAGATCTGGAAACACCATATATTTT. It specifies CAIKSGGRSGNTIYF.

This clone was seen just once. The genes are TRBV5-1 and TRBJ2-5; no reliable D call. The germline gives CDR1 SGHRS, CDR2 YFSETQ. The CDR3 is made up of 15 amino acids. V was pared by 2 bases and J by 0 bases, with 11 bases between. The CDR3 DNA sequence: TGCGCCAGCAGCTTACTTAATACCAACCAAGAGACCCAGTACTTC. As protein: CASSLLNTNQETQYF. Based on the CDR3 plus reference TRBV5-1 and TRBJ2-5, the full variable domain is KAGVTQTPRYLIKTRGQQVTLSCSPISGHRSVSWYQQTPGQGLQFLFEYFSETQRNKGNFPGRFSGRQFSNSRSEMNVSTLELGDSALYLCASSLLNTNQETQYFGPGTRLLVL.

This clone appeared once. The genes are TRBV5-6 and TRBJ1-1; maybe TRBD1 (5 bases). The V end lost 1 base, the J end lost 0 bases, and 13 bases lay between the germline ends. This CDR3 is 16 amino acids long. CDR1 is SGHDT and CDR2 is YYEEEE in the germline V gene. The CDR3 DNA reads as TGTGCCAGCAGCTTGTTTTGGGGGAGAATGAACACTGAAGCTTTCTTT. It is translated as CASSLFWGRMNTEAFF.

This chain links TRBV6-1 with TRBJ1-1; no definite D call. This CDR3 comprises 14 residues. Trimming removed 5 bases at V and 1 base at J, with 11 bases between. CDR1 is MNHNS, CDR2 SASEGT, per germline. CDR3 nucleotide sequence: TGTGCCAGCAGTAAACGCCTAGGGAACACTGAAGCTTTCTTT. Encoded protein: CASSKRLGNTEAFF.

The chain combines TRBV7-2 with TRBJ2-2; no clear D. This CDR3 region has 13 residues. CDR1 SGHTA and CDR2 FQGNSA come from the germline V gene. Trimming removed 4 bases at V and 3 bases at J, with 6 bases between. CDR3 in DNA: TGTGCCAGCAGCTCCCGATACACCGGGGAGCTGTTTTTT. The encoded protein is CASSSRYTGELFF.

The V call is TRBV10-2, the J call TRBJ1-1, with 7 bases identical to TRBD1. V lost 2 bases to trimming and J lost 3 bases; unmatched junction nucleotides: 0. Germline CDR1 and CDR2: WSHSY and SAAADI. This CDR3 has 13 residues. The CDR3 DNA sequence: TGCGCCAGCAGTGAGGACAGGGACACTGAAGCTTTCTTT. It encodes CASSEDRDTEAFF.

V gene TRBV29-1 combines with J gene TRBJ1-1; the D gene is possibly TRBD1 (6 bases). From germline, CDR1 is SQVTM and CDR2 ANQGSEA. The CDR3 is 12 residues long. V lost 2 bases to trimming and J lost 8 bases, with 12 bases between them. CDR3 region: CSVERGTREAFF. The CDR3, as DNA: TGCAGCGTTGAAAGGGGGACGAGAGAAGCTTTCTTT. Complete variable domain (other parts from reference TRBV29-1 and TRBJ1-1): SAVISQKPSRDICQRGTSLTIQCQVDSQVTMMFWYRQQPGQSLTLIATANQGSEATYESGFVIDKFPISRPNLTFSTLTVSNMSPEDSSIYLCSVERGTREAFFGQGTRLTVV.

The gene calls are TRBV19 and TRBJ2-1; TRBD2 agrees at 8 bases. The CDR3 length is 16 residues. Germline CDR1 and CDR2: LNHDA and SQIVND (reference sequence). After removal of 1 base from V and 4 bases from J, the junction contained 6 bases not matched to a gene. The CDR3 DNA reads TGTGCCAGTAGTATAGTCGCAGCGGGGGCGTACAATGAGCAGTTCTTC. This sequence encodes CASSIVAAGAYNEQFF.

This clone was seen just once. The rearrangement uses TRBV6-5 and TRBJ1-1; D is possibly TRBD1 (5 bases). The V gene lost 7 bases and the J gene lost 1 base, with 16 bases spanning the gap. Germline values: CDR1 MNHEY, CDR2 SVGAGI. This CDR3 contains 15 residues. The CDR3 protein is CASKSEIGENTEAFF. The CDR3 bases are TGTGCCAGCAAAAGTGAGATAGGGGAGAACACTGAAGCTTTCTTT.

This sequence joins TRBV20-1 and TRBJ2-5; D remains ambiguous. Per the germline V gene, CDR1 is DFQATT and CDR2 is SNEGSKA (reference sequence). This CDR3 region has 11 residues. The V end lost 6 bases, the J end lost 5 bases, and 10 bases lay between the germline ends. The CDR3 DNA is TGCAGTGCCAGCGAGGTGGAGACCCAGTACTTC. Translated: CSASEVETQYF.

This chain connects TRBV6-1 to TRBJ2-1; D is possibly TRBD2 (6 bases). Germline V gene sequence: CDR1 MNHNS, CDR2 SASEGT. This CDR3 contains 14 residues. Trimming took off 3 bases at V and 4 bases at J, with 10 bases between the two ends. The CDR3 DNA reads as TGTGCCAGCAGTGAGGCGGGGAATTACAATGAGCAGTTCTTC. Translation gives CASSEAGNYNEQFF.

This clone is a singleton in its sample. This chain joins TRBV7-2 and TRBJ2-1; 15 bases match TRBD2. The CDR3 has 15 residues. CDR1 is SGHTA and CDR2 is FQGNSA in the germline V gene. With 5 bases clipped from V and 12 bases from J, the junction kept 8 bases outside the gene matches. The CDR3 DNA sequence: TGTGCCAGCAGCCGAGGGACTAGCGGGAGGACCACGCAGTTCTTC. Translated: CASSRGTSGRTTQFF.

The rearrangement uses TRBV29-1 and TRBJ2-2; possibly TRBD2 for D (5 bases). Trimming stripped 7 bases from V and 1 base from J, with 13 bases between. Germline values: CDR1 SQVTM, CDR2 ANQGSEA. The CDR3 contains 14 residues. The CDR3 is CSAIKLGNTGELFF. CDR3 nucleotides: TGCAGCGCGATCAAACTAGGGAACACCGGGGAGCTGTTTTTT.

The chain carries TRBV19 and TRBJ1-1, with D possibly matching TRBD1 (5 bases). V lost 5 bases and J lost 3, with 10 bases in between. CDR3 length: 13 amino acids. Germline CDR1 is LNHDA and CDR2 is SQIVND (reference sequence). CDR3 in amino acids: CASSSRGDTEAFF. In nucleotides, the CDR3 is TGTGCCAGTAGTTCCCGGGGGGACACTGAAGCTTTCTTT.

The chain employs TRBV19 and TRBJ2-3; perhaps TRBD1 as D (5 bases). The germline gives CDR1 LNHDA, CDR2 SQIVND (reference sequence). V shed 2 bases and J shed 7 bases, with 13 bases lying between them. This CDR3 is built from 14 residues. This CDR3 reads CASSIQGIMNTQYF. For the CDR3, the DNA is TGTGCCAGTAGTATACAGGGAATAATGAATACGCAGTATTTT. The variable domain in full, with the rest retrieved from reference TRBV19 and TRBJ2-3, is DGGITQSPKYLFRKEGQNVTLSCEQNLNHDAMYWYRQDPGQGLRLIYYSQIVNDFQKGDIAEGYSVSREKKESFPLTVTSAQKNPTAFYLCASSIQGIMNTQYFGPGTRLTVL.

The count of this clone is one. The rearrangement links TRBV19 to TRBJ2-3; D perhaps matches TRBD2 (6 bases). From germline, CDR1 is LNHDA and CDR2 SQIVND (reference sequence). The CDR3 spans 16 residues. Trimming removed 5 bases from V and 6 bases from J, with 21 bases in between. The CDR3 spells CASSLSNGGTTDTQYF. In DNA form, the CDR3 reads TGTGCCAGTAGTTTAAGTAATGGCGGGACCACGGATACGCAGTATTTT.

The chain is built from TRBV19 and TRBJ1-2; no definite D call. CDR1 and CDR2 from the germline V gene are LNHDA and SQIVND (reference sequence). The CDR3 is 14 amino acids. V lost 7 bases and J 7 bases, leaving 19 bases between the germline ends. The CDR3 region is CASTLTAYPGGYTF. CDR3 coding DNA: TGTGCCAGTACTTTGACGGCCTATCCTGGTGGCTACACCTTC. The full variable domain, completed using reference TRBV19 and TRBJ1-2, is DGGITQSPKYLFRKEGQNVTLSCEQNLNHDAMYWYRQDPGQGLRLIYYSQIVNDFQKGDIAEGYSVSREKKESFPLTVTSAQKNPTAFYLCASTLTAYPGGYTFGSGTRLTVV.

J is TRBJ2-3 and V is TRBV15; D is undetermined. The length of the CDR3 is 13 residues. Trimming pared 3 bases from V and 0 bases from J, leaving 4 bases between. Germline V gene sequence: CDR1 LNHNV, CDR2 YYDKDF (reference sequence). For the CDR3, the DNA is TGTGCCACCAGCAGTGGGAGCACAGATACGCAGTATTTT. Protein sequence: CATSSGSTDTQYF.

The genes are TRBV6-5 and TRBJ2-7; 7 bases fit TRBD1. The ends lost 2 bases at V and 6 bases at J; junction bases unmatched: 1. Germline V gene lookup returns CDR1 MNHEY and CDR2 SVGAGI. This CDR3 comprises 12 residues. CDR3 DNA: TGTGCCAGCAGTTACCCAGGGGGCGAGCAGTACTTC. This codes for CASSYPGGEQYF.

The chain has TRBV9 and TRBJ2-3; TRBD2 matches 10 bases. CDR3 length: 14 amino acids. CDR1 is SGDLS and CDR2 is YYNGEE in the germline V gene. The ends lost 1 base at V and 4 bases at J; junction bases unmatched: 0. In DNA form, the CDR3 reads TGTGCCAGCAGCGTACTAGCGGGGGCAGATACGCAGTATTTT. Residues: CASSVLAGADTQYF.

In nucleotides, the CDR3 is TGTGCCAGCAGCTTGTGGGGAAGAGGCGAGCAGTACTTC. Residues: CASSLWGRGEQYF. The chain couples TRBV5-5 to TRBJ2-7, with D uncertain. V lost 1 base to trimming and J lost 6 bases, with 11 bases between them. There are 13 residues in the CDR3. CDR1 is SGHKS and CDR2 is YYEKEE in the germline V gene (reference sequence).

This sequence joins TRBV4-2 and TRBJ2-1, with TRBD2 identical over 8 bases. The CDR3 runs 17 residues. V shed 0 bases and J 7 bases; nucleotides not matched to a gene: 11. From germline, CDR1 is LGHNA and CDR2 YNFKEQ. CDR3 residues: CASSQEGYGGAGNEQFF. In DNA form, the CDR3 reads TGTGCCAGCAGCCAAGAAGGGTACGGGGGGGCTGGGAATGAGCAGTTCTTC.

This clone was found once. V usage is TRBV6-1 and J usage is TRBJ2-7, with D hard to call. This CDR3 has 14 residues. Germline V gene sequence: CDR1 MNHNS, CDR2 SASEGT. V was clipped by 7 bases and J by 3 bases, with 16 bases between them. The CDR3 spells CASTLIPRVYEQYF. The DNA for the CDR3 is TGTGCCAGCACCCTAATCCCTAGGGTCTACGAGCAGTACTTC.